These T cell receptor beta chains were read from a single sample in a study of T cells in Graves' hyperthyroidism and ophthalmopathy. Using its own MiXCR run on the multiplex PCR reads, TCRdb lists one record per CDR3 protein. The table shows roughly 560,000 distinct CDR3 sequences, with roughly 14% occurring only once. The sequencing sample was made of blood. These receptors originate from a woman between 40 and 50 years old with Graves' ophthalmopathy. Both conserved end residues are part of each CDR3. D genes are given only for firm matches. Size tells how often a clone was seen (once, few, many) or the class of an expanded clone, and some rows leave it out.

v_gene: TRBV15; j_gene: TRBJ1-5; d_gene: NA; abundance: NA; CDR3nt: TGTGTCACCAGCAGAGACCAAGGGGCGGTGGAGCCCCAGCATTTT; CDR3aa: CVTSRDQGAVEPQHF
v_gene: TRBV29-1; j_gene: TRBJ2-5; d_gene: TRBD1; abundance: many; CDR3nt: TGCAGCGTTGAGGGCGGGACAGGGATGGAGACCCAGTACTTC; CDR3aa: CSVEGGTGMETQYF
v_gene: TRBV5-1; j_gene: TRBJ1-2; d_gene: NA; abundance: few; CDR3nt: TGCGCCAGCAGCCCGACAGGTTCCCCGCCGGGAGGCTACACCTTC; CDR3aa: CASSPTGSPPGGYTF
v_gene: TRBV10-3; j_gene: TRBJ1-5; d_gene: NA; abundance: many; CDR3nt: TGTGCCAACGCTCTCCTCGGGGCCCTAAATCAGCCCCAGCATTTT; CDR3aa: CANALLGALNQPQHF
v_gene: TRBV18; j_gene: TRBJ1-2; d_gene: NA; abundance: many; CDR3nt: TGTGCCAGCTCACCCCGGACAGCCGACTATGGCTACACCTTC; CDR3aa: CASSPRTADYGYTF
v_gene: TRBV7-2; j_gene: TRBJ2-2; d_gene: NA; abundance: NA; CDR3nt: TGTGGCAGCAGCTTACTCGACTCCCGGTTCGGGGAGCTGTTTTTT; CDR3aa: CGSSLLDSRFGELFF
v_gene: TRBV7-2; j_gene: TRBJ2-2; d_gene: TRBD2; abundance: many; CDR3nt: TGTGCCAGCAGCTTCGGGCTAGCGGGAGTTACCGGGGAGCTGTTTTTT; CDR3aa: CASSFGLAGVTGELFF
v_gene: TRBV2; j_gene: TRBJ1-1; d_gene: TRBD1; abundance: NA; CDR3nt: TGTGCCAGCAGGACAGGGCTGGGGATGAACACTGAAGCTTTCTTT; CDR3aa: CASRTGLGMNTEAFF
v_gene: TRBV6-2/TRBV6-3; j_gene: TRBJ2-3; d_gene: TRBD2; abundance: many; CDR3nt: TGTGCCAGCAGTTACCTAGCGGGAACAGATACGCAGTATTTT; CDR3aa: CASSYLAGTDTQYF
v_gene: TRBV2; j_gene: TRBJ2-5; d_gene: TRBD2; abundance: many; CDR3nt: TGTGCCAGCAGTGGGACTAGCAGAGAGACCCAGTACTTC; CDR3aa: CASSGTSRETQYF
v_gene: TRBV20-1; j_gene: TRBJ2-5; d_gene: TRBD1; abundance: many; CDR3nt: TGCAGTGCTCAACTCCCAGGGGGACAAGAGACCCAGTACTTC; CDR3aa: CSAQLPGGQETQYF
v_gene: TRBV9; j_gene: TRBJ2-3; d_gene: TRBD1; abundance: NA; CDR3nt: TGTGCCAGCAGCGTCGGACAGGGCACAGATACGCAGTATTTT; CDR3aa: CASSVGQGTDTQYF
v_gene: TRBV11-3; j_gene: TRBJ2-2; d_gene: NA; abundance: NA; CDR3nt: TGTGCCAGCAGCTTAGAGGGGACCCCCGGGGAGCTGCTTTTT; CDR3aa: CASSLEGTPGELLF
v_gene: TRBV18; j_gene: TRBJ2-7; d_gene: NA; abundance: few; CDR3nt: TGTGCCAGCTCACCTCCAGGTGGTCCCTCCGGAGAGCAGTACTTC; CDR3aa: CASSPPGGPSGEQYF
v_gene: TRBV6-2/TRBV6-3; j_gene: TRBJ2-7; d_gene: TRBD1; abundance: many; CDR3nt: TGTGCCAGCTCCCCGGACAGGGACGAGCAGTACTTC; CDR3aa: CASSPDRDEQYF
v_gene: TRBV19; j_gene: TRBJ1-5; d_gene: NA; abundance: NA; CDR3nt: TGTGCCAGTAGCCCACCTCTGCCGGCTCACGGGCAGCCCCAGCATTTT; CDR3aa: CASSPPLPAHGQPQHF
v_gene: TRBV7-8; j_gene: TRBJ2-5; d_gene: TRBD2; abundance: many; CDR3nt: TGTGCCAGCAGCACCGAGCGACTAGCGGGTACAGAGACCCAGTACTTC; CDR3aa: CASSTERLAGTETQYF
v_gene: TRBV10-1; j_gene: TRBJ2-5; d_gene: NA; abundance: many; CDR3nt: TGCGCCAGCAGTCGCGGGACGCGGGGAGAGACCCAGTACTTC; CDR3aa: CASSRGTRGETQYF
v_gene: TRBV5-1; j_gene: TRBJ1-5; d_gene: NA; abundance: few; CDR3nt: TGCGCCAGCAGCCCCGGACAGCCGGATCAGCCCCAGCATTTT; CDR3aa: CASSPGQPDQPQHF
v_gene: TRBV7-2; j_gene: TRBJ1-2; d_gene: NA; abundance: many; CDR3nt: TGTGCCAGCAGCTTAGCCCGGGTCCGGGATGATGGCTACACCTTC; CDR3aa: CASSLARVRDDGYTF
v_gene: TRBV9; j_gene: TRBJ2-2; d_gene: NA; abundance: NA; CDR3nt: TGTGCCAGCAGCGTCCAACAAGTGGGTCCCGGGGAGCTGTTTTTT; CDR3aa: CASSVQQVGPGELFF
v_gene: TRBV29-1; j_gene: TRBJ2-5; d_gene: TRBD1; abundance: many; CDR3nt: TGCAGCGTCGGAGGGACAGGGGACCGGACCCAGTACTTC; CDR3aa: CSVGGTGDRTQYF
v_gene: TRBV27; j_gene: TRBJ1-2; d_gene: NA; abundance: many; CDR3nt: TGTGCCAGCAGTTTAGCCGCTCGCTATGGCTACACCTTC; CDR3aa: CASSLAARYGYTF
v_gene: TRBV7-8; j_gene: TRBJ1-6; d_gene: NA; abundance: many; CDR3nt: TGTGCCAGCAGCTTAGCAGGGCACTCACCCCTCCACTTT; CDR3aa: CASSLAGHSPLHF
v_gene: TRBV18; j_gene: TRBJ2-5; d_gene: NA; abundance: many; CDR3nt: TGTGCCAGCTCACGGGGGGGGCCAGAGACCCAGTACTTC; CDR3aa: CASSRGGPETQYF
v_gene: TRBV7-2; j_gene: TRBJ2-7; d_gene: NA; abundance: many; CDR3nt: TGTGCCAGCAGCTCGTGGGGTGGCGACGAGCAGTACTTC; CDR3aa: CASSSWGGDEQYF
v_gene: TRBV5-1; j_gene: TRBJ1-1; d_gene: NA; abundance: many; CDR3nt: TGCGCCAGCAGCCTCTCCCAGGGACCCTTGGGCACTGAAGCTTTCTTT; CDR3aa: CASSLSQGPLGTEAFF
v_gene: TRBV11-2; j_gene: TRBJ2-7; d_gene: NA; abundance: NA; CDR3nt: TGTGCCAGCAGCTTCTTAGTCACTTCCTACGAGCAGTACTTC; CDR3aa: CASSFLVTSYEQYF
v_gene: TRBV20-1; j_gene: TRBJ2-5; d_gene: TRBD2; abundance: many; CDR3nt: TGCAGTATAGCGGGGGATGAGACCCAGTACTTC; CDR3aa: CSIAGDETQYF
v_gene: TRBV7-8; j_gene: TRBJ2-5; d_gene: NA; abundance: NA; CDR3nt: TGTGCCAGCAGCTCTTTTGGGGGCACGGAGACCCAGTACTTC; CDR3aa: CASSSFGGTETQYF
v_gene: TRBV12-3/TRBV12-4; j_gene: TRBJ1-2; d_gene: TRBD1; abundance: NA; CDR3nt: TGTGCCAGCAGTGAACACAGGGGGACTGGGAATGGCTACACCTTC; CDR3aa: CASSEHRGTGNGYTF
v_gene: TRBV28; j_gene: TRBJ2-7; d_gene: TRBD1; abundance: NA; CDR3nt: TGTGCCAGCAGCCTCAGGGGGCTTACTGACTACGAGCAGTACTTC; CDR3aa: CASSLRGLTDYEQYF
v_gene: TRBV30; j_gene: TRBJ1-5; d_gene: TRBD1; abundance: many; CDR3nt: TGTGCCTGGAGTGAAGGGACAGGCAATCAGCCCCAGCATTTT; CDR3aa: CAWSEGTGNQPQHF
v_gene: TRBV11-2; j_gene: TRBJ2-7; d_gene: TRBD2; abundance: NA; CDR3nt: TGTGCCAGCAGCTTAAGTCCTCTAGCGGGATCCTACGAGCAGTACTTC; CDR3aa: CASSLSPLAGSYEQYF
v_gene: TRBV7-8; j_gene: TRBJ2-5; d_gene: NA; abundance: many; CDR3nt: TGTGCCAGCAGACAAGGCAGGGATCGGGGAGAGACCCAGTACTTC; CDR3aa: CASRQGRDRGETQYF
v_gene: TRBV5-1; j_gene: TRBJ2-2; d_gene: NA; abundance: NA; CDR3nt: TGCGCCAGCAGCCCGGGCTCTTTCGGTAGCTACACCGGGGAGCTGTTTTTT; CDR3aa: CASSPGSFGSYTGELFF
v_gene: TRBV12-3/TRBV12-4; j_gene: TRBJ1-1; d_gene: NA; abundance: few; CDR3nt: TGTGCCAGCAGTCGATCGGTCGGGGGAAGTACTGAAGCTTTCTTT; CDR3aa: CASSRSVGGSTEAFF
v_gene: TRBV4-3; j_gene: TRBJ1-1; d_gene: NA; abundance: many; CDR3nt: TGCGCCAGCAGCCCCGACAGGAGTGGTCGGGAAGCTTTCTTT; CDR3aa: CASSPDRSGREAFF
v_gene: TRBV5-1; j_gene: TRBJ1-1; d_gene: TRBD1; abundance: few; CDR3nt: TGCGCCAGCAGCGCCCTGGAGGGGACAGGGAGGGTCACTGAAGCTTTCTTT; CDR3aa: CASSALEGTGRVTEAFF
v_gene: TRBV7-9; j_gene: TRBJ2-7; d_gene: TRBD2; abundance: many; CDR3nt: TGTGCCAGCAGCTTTGGGACTAGCGGTGACGAGCAGTACTTC; CDR3aa: CASSFGTSGDEQYF
v_gene: TRBV28; j_gene: TRBJ2-7; d_gene: TRBD2; abundance: many; CDR3nt: TGTGCCAGCACTAGAGGTAGCACTAGCGGCCGCTACGAGCAGTACTTC; CDR3aa: CASTRGSTSGRYEQYF
v_gene: TRBV20-1; j_gene: TRBJ2-7; d_gene: NA; abundance: NA; CDR3nt: TGCAGTGCTCAGAGAGAGACTAGATTGGGCGAGCAGTACTTC; CDR3aa: CSAQRETRLGEQYF
v_gene: TRBV29-1; j_gene: TRBJ2-5; d_gene: NA; abundance: many; CDR3nt: TGCAGCGTTGAGGGAGGAATTACCCAGTACTTC; CDR3aa: CSVEGGITQYF
v_gene: TRBV6-5; j_gene: TRBJ2-5; d_gene: NA; abundance: many; CDR3nt: TGTGCCAGCACCTCCCGCAGGGCCCAAGAGACCCAGTACTTC; CDR3aa: CASTSRRAQETQYF
v_gene: TRBV12-3/TRBV12-4; j_gene: TRBJ1-2; d_gene: NA; abundance: many; CDR3nt: TGTGCCAGCAAACCTCCCGGGACGATAGACTATGGCTACACCTTC; CDR3aa: CASKPPGTIDYGYTF